This TCR beta chain was identified in a study of T cell changes during pregnancy in multiple sclerosis. With 4 bases removed from V and 0 bases from J, the gap between germline ends came to 13 bases. This CDR3 contains 15 residues. Per the germline V gene, CDR1 is SGHRS and CDR2 is YFSETQ. TCRdb's copy holds only in-frame clones and misses some; the assay was immunoSEQ multiplex PCR. The data show 67,000 or so clones, 85% to 95% seen once. This TCR was recovered from a female donor in good health, enrolled as a control in a pregnancy study. Sequencing used CD8+ T cells from peripheral blood mononuclear cells, obtained in the third trimester of pregnancy. This chain connects TRBV5-1 to TRBJ1-1; no reliable D call. DNA of the CDR3: TGCGCCAGCAGCCCCGAGGTCAGCATGAACACTGAAGCTTTCTTT. Translated: CASSPEVSMNTEAFF.